Below are 30 T cell receptor beta chains sequenced from a single sample in a study of monozygotic twins with cystic fibrosis. Profiling relied on immunoSEQ multiplex PCR, and the TCRdb table lists in-frame clones only, not all of them. The sample consists of around 27,000 clones, around nine tenths of them appearing once. Sequencing was carried out using blood. These receptors were obtained from a girl aged 2 to 9 with cystic fibrosis.

This chain connects TRBV7-6 to TRBJ2-7; 13 bases agree with TRBD2. The V segment lost 2 bases and the J segment 6 bases; nucleotides outside the gene matches: 7. CDR1 SGHVS and CDR2 FNYEAQ come from the germline V gene. The CDR3 runs to 16 residues. CDR3 coding DNA: TGTGCCAGCAGCTTAAGCACTAGCGGGGGGGCGCCCGAGCAGTACTTC. It is translated as CASSLSTSGGAPEQYF.

The chain links TRBV4-3 to TRBJ1-1; D perhaps matches TRBD1 (6 bases). The CDR3 sequence is 16 residues long. The germline CDR1 and CDR2 sequences are LGHNA and YSLEER. V was pared by 1 base and J by 3 bases, with 15 bases between. The CDR3 DNA is TGCGCCAGCAGCCAAGGAGCAGGGGCCCCTGACACTGAAGCTTTCTTT. Its translation is CASSQGAGAPDTEAFF.

The chain links TRBV6-6 to TRBJ1-1; the match to TRBD1 covers 8 bases. Looked up from germline, CDR1 is MNHNY and CDR2 is SVGAGI (reference sequence). The CDR3 has 15 residues. V dropped 2 bases and J dropped 2; count of bases not matched to a gene: 4. CDR3 sequence (DNA): TGTGCCAGCAGTTACCCCAGGGGGCTTAACACTGAAGCTTTCTTT. Translating gives CASSYPRGLNTEAFF.

Only a few counts were recorded for this clone. The chain is built from TRBV4-1 and TRBJ2-7, with a tentative D call TRBD1 (5 bases). V was clipped by 5 bases and J by 2 bases, with 7 bases between them. The CDR3 totals 12 residues. CDR1 and CDR2 (germline): MGHRA, YSYEKL. Written as DNA, the CDR3 is TGCGCCAGCAGCGCAGGGACCTACGAGCAGTACTTC. Residues: CASSAGTYEQYF.

The chain couples TRBV7-8 to TRBJ2-7, with D uncertain. Trimming removed 5 bases from V and 2 bases from J, with 10 bases in between. Per the germline V gene, CDR1 is SGHVS and CDR2 is FQNEAQ. The CDR3 has 13 amino acids. The CDR3 sequence: CASSPPLTYEQYF. As DNA, the CDR3 is TGTGCCAGCAGCCCCCCACTCACCTACGAGCAGTACTTC.

The chain combines TRBV6-6 with TRBJ2-3; D perhaps matches TRBD1 (6 bases). CDR1 is MNHNY and CDR2 is SVGAGI in the germline V gene (reference sequence). The V and J ends lost 2 bases and 1 base respectively, with 10 bases between them. The CDR3 extends over 15 amino acids. In nucleotides, the CDR3 is TGTGCCAGCAGTTACATAGCAGGGGGCACAGATACGCAGTATTTT. As protein: CASSYIAGGTDTQYF.

The rearrangement joins TRBV5-1 to TRBJ1-2, with D possibly being TRBD1 (6 bases). The CDR3 is 15 amino acids. Germline loops: CDR1 SGHRS, CDR2 YFSETQ. Trimming shortened V by 3 bases and J by 8 bases, and 20 bases separated the two germline ends. This chain's CDR3 is CASSSRGGGPLGYTF. CDR3 sequence (DNA): TGCGCCAGCAGCTCCAGAGGGGGGGGGCCGTTAGGCTACACCTTC.

The genes are TRBV4-3 and TRBJ1-2; TRBD1 matches 9 bases. V lost 4 bases and J lost 7; bases outside the gene matches: 16. The CDR3 extends over 17 amino acids. CDR1 and CDR2 (germline): LGHNA, YSLEER. This CDR3 is CASSRGGQGRFSSGYTF. DNA of the CDR3: TGCGCCAGCAGCCGGGGGGGACAGGGTCGATTTTCGAGTGGCTACACCTTC.

This clone was detected once. The chain recombines TRBV4-1 with TRBJ2-4; possible D gene TRBD2, 6 bases. The CDR3 covers 15 residues. The V and J ends lost 3 bases and 0 bases respectively, with 9 bases between them. Germline CDR1 MGHRA, CDR2 YSYEKL. The CDR3 bases are TGCGCCAGCAGCCACTCGGGACTAGCCAAAAACATTCAGTACTTC. It yields the protein CASSHSGLAKNIQYF.

This clone showed up just once. The chain is built from TRBV2 and TRBJ2-7, with TRBD1 identical over 7 bases. CDR3 length: 13 amino acids. V dropped 5 bases and J dropped 0; count of bases not matched to a gene: 1. CDR1 SNHLY and CDR2 FYNNEI come from the germline V gene. In DNA, the CDR3 is TGTGCCAGCAGTACAGGGGTCTCCTACGAGCAGTACTTC. Amino acid sequence: CASSTGVSYEQYF.

The chain carries TRBV19 and TRBJ1-1; no reliable D call. The germline V gene has CDR1 LNHDA and CDR2 SQIVND (reference sequence). Trimming took off 10 bases at V and 6 bases at J, with 18 bases between the two ends. This CDR3 has 13 amino acids. The CDR3 reads CATWPGFASEAFF. CDR3 nucleotide sequence: TGTGCCACCTGGCCCGGTTTTGCGTCTGAAGCTTTCTTT. Full variable domain (outside the CDR3, taken from reference TRBV19 and TRBJ1-1): DGGITQSPKYLFRKEGQNVTLSCEQNLNHDAMYWYRQDPGQGLRLIYYSQIVNDFQKGDIAEGYSVSREKKESFPLTVTSAQKNPTAFYLCATWPGFASEAFFGQGTRLTVV.

The chain employs TRBV25-1 and TRBJ1-6; possible D gene TRBD1, 5 bases. The germline V and J ends were trimmed by 2 bases and 3 bases, with 8 bases remaining between them. The CDR3 has 15 amino acids. CDR1 is MGHDK and CDR2 is SYGVNS in the germline V gene. CDR3 loop: CASSEGQNYNSPLHF. In DNA, the CDR3 is TGTGCCAGCAGTGAAGGACAAAACTATAATTCACCCCTCCACTTT.

V is TRBV5-6 and J is TRBJ1-1, with D perhaps matching TRBD1 (5 bases). The V and J ends lost 0 bases and 1 base respectively, with 16 bases between them. The CDR3 is 17 residues long. Germline assignment: CDR1 SGHDT and CDR2 YYEEEE. The CDR3 protein is CASSLVSFRTPNTEAFF. CDR3 DNA: TGTGCCAGCAGCTTGGTAAGTTTTCGGACACCGAACACTGAAGCTTTCTTT.

The chain carries TRBV27 and TRBJ2-7; 10 bases match TRBD1. The V and J ends lost 0 bases and 7 bases, in that order; junction bases with no gene match: 9. Germline CDR1 reads MNHEY; CDR2 reads SMNVEV (reference sequence). The CDR3 is made up of 16 amino acids. DNA for the CDR3: TGTGCCAGCAGTTTATCCCTCGGGACAGGGGTTTGGGAGCAGTACTTC. This sequence encodes CASSLSLGTGVWEQYF.

The genes are TRBV5-1 and TRBJ2-2; a weak D match, TRBD2 (6 bases). Germline V gene sequence: CDR1 SGHRS, CDR2 YFSETQ. The CDR3 is made up of 14 amino acids. Trimming took off 1 base at V and 7 bases at J, with 11 bases between the two ends. The DNA of the CDR3 is TGCGCCAGCAGCTTGCGGCAGGGAGGCGGGGAGCTGTTTTTT. Translation: CASSLRQGGGELFF.

The gene calls are TRBV6-1 and TRBJ2-7; 7 bases line up with TRBD2. Trimming took 3 bases from V and 0 from J; bases not matched to a gene: 5. Germline loops: CDR1 MNHNS, CDR2 SASEGT. This CDR3 spans 15 amino acids. The CDR3 DNA sequence: TGTGCCAGCAGTGAGCGGGGGTTCTACTCCTACGAGCAGTACTTC. Translated: CASSERGFYSYEQYF.

This sequence joins TRBV7-8 and TRBJ1-1, with D perhaps TRBD1 (5 bases). Trimming pared 8 bases from V and 4 bases from J, leaving 14 bases between. CDR1 and CDR2 from the germline V gene are SGHVS and FQNEAQ. The CDR3 spans 13 residues. The CDR3 spells CASAGGMGTEAFF. CDR3 nucleotides: TGTGCCAGCGCGGGGGGGATGGGCACTGAAGCTTTCTTT.

This rearrangement joins TRBV7-8 to TRBJ1-2; 9 positions match TRBD1. V was clipped by 3 bases and J by 3 bases; unmatched bases: 2. The CDR3 consists of 14 residues. The V gene's germline CDR1 is SGHVS and CDR2 FQNEAQ. The CDR3 region has the DNA TGTGCCAGCAGCTTCGGGGACAGGGACTATGGCTACACCTTC. Its translation: CASSFGDRDYGYTF.

This chain uses TRBV13 with TRBJ1-2, with 9 bases aligning to TRBD1. In germline, CDR1 is PRHDT, CDR2 FYEKMQ (reference sequence). The CDR3 has 15 residues. The J segment lost 4 bases and the V segment lost 5 bases, leaving 8 bases of the junction unmatched. Written as DNA, the CDR3 is TGTGCCAGCAGCCAACACCGGGACAGGGTCTATGGCTACACCTTC. Translating it yields CASSQHRDRVYGYTF.

The rearrangement joins TRBV6-5 to TRBJ1-6, with D possibly TRBD1 on 5 matching bases. CDR3 length: 14 residues. V lost 0 bases to trimming and J lost 12 bases, with 12 bases between them. Germline values: CDR1 MNHEY, CDR2 SVGAGI. The CDR3 region has the DNA TGTGCCAGCAGTTACTCGTCAGGGAAGGGACCCCTCCACTTT. Translating gives CASSYSSGKGPLHF.

The J gene is TRBJ2-7, the V gene TRBV7-2, with 13 bases fitting TRBD2. Germline V gene lookup returns CDR1 SGHTA and CDR2 FQGNSA. The CDR3 has 18 amino acids. J gave up 0 bases and V 2 bases, and 7 bases lay outside the gene matches. The CDR3 DNA is TGTGCCAGCAGCTTACGGACTAGCGGGGGACGGGGCTCCTACGAGCAGTACTTC. Translating it yields CASSLRTSGGRGSYEQYF. Based on the CDR3 plus reference TRBV7-2 and TRBJ2-7, the full variable domain is GAGVSQSPSNKVTEKGKDVELRCDPISGHTALYWYRQSLGQGLEFLIYFQGNSAPDKSGLPSDRFSAERTGGSVSTLTIQRTQQEDSAVYLCASSLRTSGGRGSYEQYFGPGTRLTVT.

The V and J genes are TRBV6-6 and TRBJ2-7; D is possibly TRBD1 or TRBD2 (6 bases each). The ends were cut back, 5 bases at V and 1 base at J, with 12 bases in the middle. The germline V gene has CDR1 MNHNY and CDR2 SVGAGI (reference sequence). CDR3 size: 14 residues. CDR3 in amino acids: CASSHQGTSYEQYF. The CDR3 DNA is TGTGCCAGCAGTCACCAGGGGACTTCCTACGAGCAGTACTTC.

The V and J genes are TRBV2 and TRBJ1-6; 8 bases are shared with TRBD1. Germline CDR1 is SNHLY and CDR2 is FYNNEI. This CDR3 comprises 17 residues. V shed 8 bases and J 13 bases; nucleotides not matched to a gene: 22. The chain's CDR3 is CASRSTPHGQGLPPLHF. The CDR3 DNA reads TGTGCCAGCCGATCAACGCCCCACGGACAGGGCCTCCCCCCCCTCCACTTT.

The V and J genes are TRBV15 and TRBJ1-2; TRBD1 matches 7 bases. Germline assignment: CDR1 LNHNV and CDR2 YYDKDF (reference sequence). The CDR3 has 16 amino acids. V shed 2 bases, J shed 3 bases, and the junction held 9 bases outside the gene matches. The CDR3 nucleotides read TGTGCCACCAGCAGAAGGTACCGACAGGGCGACTATGGCTACACCTTC. This sequence encodes CATSRRYRQGDYGYTF.

The chain is built from TRBV9 and TRBJ2-3; D is possibly TRBD1 (5 bases). The CDR3 loop spans 16 amino acids. Deletions cut 0 bases from V and 0 bases from J, with 11 bases between. CDR1 is SGDLS and CDR2 is YYNGEE in the germline V gene. The CDR3 spells CASSVDLGASTDTQYF. DNA for the CDR3: TGTGCCAGCAGCGTAGACCTAGGGGCTAGCACAGATACGCAGTATTTT.

This rearrangement joins TRBV5-6 to TRBJ2-1; D gene ambiguous. CDR1 is SGHDT and CDR2 is YYEEEE in the germline V gene. V dropped 4 bases and J dropped 6 bases, with 14 bases sitting between them. The CDR3 extends over 14 amino acids. The CDR3 coding sequence is TGTGCCAGCAGCCTTATATCCTCTTCCAATGAGCAGTTCTTC. Translated, it gives CASSLISSSNEQFF.

The chain uses TRBV7-2 and TRBJ2-3; D is ambiguous. This CDR3 region has 13 residues. V was clipped by 3 bases and J by 3 bases, with 7 bases between them. CDR1 is SGHTA, CDR2 FQGNSA, per germline. The CDR3 is CASSLGLTDTQYF. CDR3 DNA: TGTGCCAGCAGCTTGGGGTTAACAGATACGCAGTATTTT.

The rearrangement joins TRBV7-2 to TRBJ1-2; a weak D match, TRBD1 (5 bases). In germline, CDR1 is SGHTA, CDR2 FQGNSA. V was shortened by 5 bases and J by 4 bases, with 11 bases between the two germline ends. The CDR3 sequence is 13 residues long. CDR3 protein: CASSPGTSYGYTF. CDR3 nucleotides: TGTGCCAGCAGCCCCGGGACTTCCTATGGCTACACCTTC.

J is TRBJ2-4 and V is TRBV5-1; perhaps TRBD1 as D (7 bases). CDR1 and CDR2 (germline): SGHRS, YFSETQ. The CDR3 totals 12 residues. V was trimmed by 4 bases and J by 8 bases, leaving 10 bases between them. Here the CDR3 reads CASSARGDIQYF. The DNA for the CDR3 is TGCGCCAGCAGCGCCAGGGGGGACATTCAGTACTTC.

The chain employs TRBV7-2 and TRBJ2-1; TRBD2 matches at 8 bases. Germline V gene sequence: CDR1 SGHTA, CDR2 FQGNSA. V was clipped by 1 base and J by 6 bases; unmatched bases: 11. CDR3 size: 17 residues. The CDR3 DNA is TGTGCCAGCAGCTTAGACGGGGGGGCCGGGGAGTCCAATGAGCAGTTCTTC. Amino acid sequence: CASSLDGGAGESNEQFF.